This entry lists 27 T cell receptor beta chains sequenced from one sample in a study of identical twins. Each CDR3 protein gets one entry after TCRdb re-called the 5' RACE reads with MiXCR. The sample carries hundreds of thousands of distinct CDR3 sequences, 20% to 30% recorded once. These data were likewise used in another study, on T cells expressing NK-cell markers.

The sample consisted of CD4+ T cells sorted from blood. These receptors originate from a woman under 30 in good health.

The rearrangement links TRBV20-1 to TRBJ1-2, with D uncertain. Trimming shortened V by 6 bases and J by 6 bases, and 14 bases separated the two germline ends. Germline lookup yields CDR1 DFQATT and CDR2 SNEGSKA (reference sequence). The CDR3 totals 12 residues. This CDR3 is CSAQTRNHGYTF. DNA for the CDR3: TGCAGTGCACAGACTAGGAACCATGGCTACACCTTC.

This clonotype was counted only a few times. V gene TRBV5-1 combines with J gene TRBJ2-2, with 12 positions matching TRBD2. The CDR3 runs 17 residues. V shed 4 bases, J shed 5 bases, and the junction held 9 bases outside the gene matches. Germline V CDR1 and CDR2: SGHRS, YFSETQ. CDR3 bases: TGCGCCAGCAGCCTGAACGGGGGGACTAGCGGGACCGGGGAGCTGTTTTTT. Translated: CASSLNGGTSGTGELFF.

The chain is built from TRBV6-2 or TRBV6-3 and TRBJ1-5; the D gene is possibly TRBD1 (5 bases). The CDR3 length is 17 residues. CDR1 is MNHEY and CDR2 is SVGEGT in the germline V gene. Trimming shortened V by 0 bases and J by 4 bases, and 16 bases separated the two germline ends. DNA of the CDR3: TGTGCCAGCAGTTACTCAACCGGGACCTCTCTAAATCAGCCCCAGCATTTT. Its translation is CASSYSTGTSLNQPQHF.

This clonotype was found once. CDR3 nucleotides: TGTGCCAGCAGTTCACTCACAGGGGGGGACACAGATACGCAGTATTTT. It specifies CASSSLTGGDTDTQYF. The V and J genes are TRBV12-3 or TRBV12-4 and TRBJ2-3, with TRBD1 as a possible D gene (8 bases). Trimming left V 4 bases short and J 2 bases short, with 16 bases between. The CDR3 consists of 16 residues.

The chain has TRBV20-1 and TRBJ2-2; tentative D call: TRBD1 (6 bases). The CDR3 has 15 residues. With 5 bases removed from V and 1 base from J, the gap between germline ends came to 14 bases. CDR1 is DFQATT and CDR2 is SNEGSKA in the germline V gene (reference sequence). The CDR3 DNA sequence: TGCAGTGCTCAGAGGGGGTCACGGAACACCGGGGAGCTGTTTTTT. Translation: CSAQRGSRNTGELFF.

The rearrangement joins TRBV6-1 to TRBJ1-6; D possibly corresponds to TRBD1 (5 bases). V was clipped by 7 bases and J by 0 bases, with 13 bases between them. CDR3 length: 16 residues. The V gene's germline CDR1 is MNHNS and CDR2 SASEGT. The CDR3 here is CASNDWGSSYNSPLHF. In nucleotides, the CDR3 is TGTGCCAGCAACGACTGGGGGAGCTCCTATAATTCACCCCTCCACTTT.

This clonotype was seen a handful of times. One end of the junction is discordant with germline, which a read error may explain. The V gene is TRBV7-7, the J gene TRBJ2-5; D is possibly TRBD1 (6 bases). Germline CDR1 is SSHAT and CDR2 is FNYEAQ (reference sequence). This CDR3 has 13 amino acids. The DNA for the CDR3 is TGTGCTAGCAGCTCACAGGGTCCAGAGACCCAGTACTTC. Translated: CASSSQGPETQYF.

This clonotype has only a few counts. The CDR3 is CASVGRVAGELFF. CDR3 nucleotides: TGTGCCAGCGTAGGCAGGGTGGCCGGGGAGCTGTTTTTT. This chain joins TRBV9 and TRBJ2-2; perhaps TRBD1 as D (5 bases). Trimming took 7 bases from V and 6 from J, leaving 13 bases between them. Germline V gene data show CDR1 as SGDLS and CDR2 as YYNGEE. The length of the CDR3 is 13 residues.

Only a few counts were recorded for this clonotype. Here the CDR3 reads CASRPISGLADNEQFF. The CDR3 bases are TGTGCCAGCAGGCCAATTTCCGGGCTAGCGGACAATGAGCAGTTCTTC. V usage is TRBV14 and J usage is TRBJ2-1, with TRBD2 identical over 7 bases. Per germline, CDR1 SGHDN and CDR2 FVKESK. The CDR3 loop spans 16 amino acids. Germline trimming cut 6 bases from V and 5 bases from J; bases unmatched to any gene: 13.

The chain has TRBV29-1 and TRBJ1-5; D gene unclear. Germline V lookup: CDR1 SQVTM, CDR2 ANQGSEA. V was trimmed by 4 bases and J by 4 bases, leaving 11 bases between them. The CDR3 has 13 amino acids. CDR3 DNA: TGCAGCGTTGCAGGAGCAAATAATCAGCCCCAGCATTTT. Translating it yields CSVAGANNQPQHF.

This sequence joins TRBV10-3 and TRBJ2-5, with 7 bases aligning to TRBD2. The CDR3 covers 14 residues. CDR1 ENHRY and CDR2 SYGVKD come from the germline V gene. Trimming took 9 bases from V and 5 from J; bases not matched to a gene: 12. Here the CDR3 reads CAIWGGVIRETQYF. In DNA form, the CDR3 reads TGTGCCATTTGGGGAGGGGTTATCCGGGAGACCCAGTACTTC.

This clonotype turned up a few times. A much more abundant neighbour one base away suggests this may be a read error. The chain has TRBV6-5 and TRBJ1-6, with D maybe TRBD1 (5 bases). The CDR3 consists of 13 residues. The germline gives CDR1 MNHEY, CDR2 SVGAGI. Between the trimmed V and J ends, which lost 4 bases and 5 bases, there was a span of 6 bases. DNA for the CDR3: TGTGCCAGCAGTTGGGGGGATAATTCACCCCTCCACTTT. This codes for CASSWGDNSPLHF.

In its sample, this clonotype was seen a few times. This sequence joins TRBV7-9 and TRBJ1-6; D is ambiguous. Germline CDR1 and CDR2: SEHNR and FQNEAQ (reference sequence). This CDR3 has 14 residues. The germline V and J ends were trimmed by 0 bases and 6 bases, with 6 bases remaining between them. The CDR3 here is CASSLAQVNSPLHF. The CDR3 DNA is TGTGCCAGCAGCTTAGCGCAGGTTAATTCACCCCTCCACTTT.

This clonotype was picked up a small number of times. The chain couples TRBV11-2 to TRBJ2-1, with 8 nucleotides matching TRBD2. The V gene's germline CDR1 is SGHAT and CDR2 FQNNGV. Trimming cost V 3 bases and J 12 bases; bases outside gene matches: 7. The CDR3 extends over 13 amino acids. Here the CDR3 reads CASSFQESGRQFF. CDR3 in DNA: TGTGCCAGCAGCTTTCAGGAAAGCGGGAGGCAGTTCTTC.

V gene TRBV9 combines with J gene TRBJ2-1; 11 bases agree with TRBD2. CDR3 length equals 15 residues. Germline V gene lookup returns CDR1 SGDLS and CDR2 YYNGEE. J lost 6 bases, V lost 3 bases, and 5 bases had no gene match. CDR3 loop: CASSGGTSGSNEQFF. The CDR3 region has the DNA TGTGCCAGCAGCGGAGGAACTAGCGGGAGCAATGAGCAGTTCTTC.

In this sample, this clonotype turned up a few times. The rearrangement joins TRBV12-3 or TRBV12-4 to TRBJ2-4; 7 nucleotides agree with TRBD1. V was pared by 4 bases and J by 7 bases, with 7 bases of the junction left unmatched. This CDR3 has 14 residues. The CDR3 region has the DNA TGTGCCAGCAGTTCCCGACAGGGCATCAACATTCAGTACTTC. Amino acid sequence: CASSSRQGINIQYF.

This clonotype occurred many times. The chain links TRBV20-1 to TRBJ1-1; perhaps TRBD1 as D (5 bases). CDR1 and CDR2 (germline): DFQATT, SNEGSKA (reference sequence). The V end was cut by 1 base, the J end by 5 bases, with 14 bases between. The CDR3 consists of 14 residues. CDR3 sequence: CSARANRIRTEAFF. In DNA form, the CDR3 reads TGCAGTGCTAGAGCGAACAGGATTAGGACTGAAGCTTTCTTT.

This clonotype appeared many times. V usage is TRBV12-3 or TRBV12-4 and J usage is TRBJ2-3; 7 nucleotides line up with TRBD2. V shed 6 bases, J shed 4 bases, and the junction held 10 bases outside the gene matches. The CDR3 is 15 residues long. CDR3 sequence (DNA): TGTGCCAGCAGCCCCTGGGGAGGGAGCGCAGATACGCAGTATTTT. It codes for CASSPWGGSADTQYF.

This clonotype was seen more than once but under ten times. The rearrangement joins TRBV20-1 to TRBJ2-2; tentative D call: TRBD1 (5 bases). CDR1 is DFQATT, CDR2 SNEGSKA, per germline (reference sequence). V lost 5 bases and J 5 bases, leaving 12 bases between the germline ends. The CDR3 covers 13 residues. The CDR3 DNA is TGCAGTGCTCCTTGGACACGAACCGGGGAGCTGTTTTTT. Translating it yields CSAPWTRTGELFF.

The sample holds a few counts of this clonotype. The DNA for the CDR3 is TGTGCCAGCAGCTCCCGGTGGGGCGGGAGAAGCACCGGGGAGCTGTTTTTT. Protein sequence: CASSSRWGGRSTGELFF. The rearrangement uses TRBV7-2 and TRBJ2-2, with 7 bases matching TRBD2. Germline CDR1 reads SGHTA; CDR2 reads FQGNSA. The length of the CDR3 is 17 residues. The J segment lost 4 bases and the V segment lost 4 bases, leaving 12 bases of the junction unmatched.

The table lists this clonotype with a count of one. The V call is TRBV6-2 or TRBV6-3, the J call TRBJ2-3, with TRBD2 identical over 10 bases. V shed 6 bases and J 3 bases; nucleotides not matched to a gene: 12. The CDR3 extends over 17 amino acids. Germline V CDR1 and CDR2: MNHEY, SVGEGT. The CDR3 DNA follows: TGTGCCAGCAGGTACCAACCAGCGGGAGGGCCTACAGATACGCAGTATTTT. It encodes CASRYQPAGGPTDTQYF.

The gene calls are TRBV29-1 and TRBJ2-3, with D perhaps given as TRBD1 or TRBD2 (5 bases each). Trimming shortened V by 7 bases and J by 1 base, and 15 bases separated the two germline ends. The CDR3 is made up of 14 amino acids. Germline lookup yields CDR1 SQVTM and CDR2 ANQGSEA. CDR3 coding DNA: TGCAGCGGTCGTGACGGGGCTCGCACAGATACGCAGTATTTT. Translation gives CSGRDGARTDTQYF.

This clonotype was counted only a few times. The CDR3 here is CASSQVLAGVRSNTGELFF. The CDR3, as DNA: TGCGCCAGCAGCCAAGTGCTAGCGGGAGTTCGGTCGAACACCGGGGAGCTGTTTTTT. The rearrangement uses TRBV4-3 and TRBJ2-2; 10 bases match TRBD2. The germline gives CDR1 LGHNA, CDR2 YSLEER. Trimming took 1 base from V and 0 from J; bases not matched to a gene: 8. This CDR3 is 19 amino acids long.

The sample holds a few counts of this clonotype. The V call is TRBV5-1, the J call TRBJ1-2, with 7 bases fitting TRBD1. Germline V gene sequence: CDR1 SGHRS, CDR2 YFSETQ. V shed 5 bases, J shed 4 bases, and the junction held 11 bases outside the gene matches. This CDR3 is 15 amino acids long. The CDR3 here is CASSQQGSKVYGYTF. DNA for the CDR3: TGCGCCAGCAGTCAACAGGGGAGTAAGGTCTATGGCTACACCTTC.

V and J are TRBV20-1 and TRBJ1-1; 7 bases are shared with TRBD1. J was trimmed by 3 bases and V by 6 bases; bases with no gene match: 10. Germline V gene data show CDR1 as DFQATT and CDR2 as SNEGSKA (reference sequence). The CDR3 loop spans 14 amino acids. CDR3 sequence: CSARTGVGDTEAFF. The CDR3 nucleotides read TGCAGTGCCCGCACAGGGGTGGGGGACACTGAAGCTTTCTTT.

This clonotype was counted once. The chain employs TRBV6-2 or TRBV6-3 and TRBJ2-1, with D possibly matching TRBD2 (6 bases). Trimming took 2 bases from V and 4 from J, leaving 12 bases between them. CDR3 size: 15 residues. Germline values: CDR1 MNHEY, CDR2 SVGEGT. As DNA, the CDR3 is TGTGCCAGCAGTTACGGGCGGGATAGGTACAATGAGCAGTTCTTC. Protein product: CASSYGRDRYNEQFF.

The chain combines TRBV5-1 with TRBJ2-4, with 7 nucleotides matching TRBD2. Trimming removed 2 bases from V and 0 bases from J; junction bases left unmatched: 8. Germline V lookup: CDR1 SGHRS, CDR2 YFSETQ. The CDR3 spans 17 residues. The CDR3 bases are TGCGCCAGCAGCTTAACAGCGGGATCACTAGCCAAAAACATTCAGTACTTC. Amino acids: CASSLTAGSLAKNIQYF.